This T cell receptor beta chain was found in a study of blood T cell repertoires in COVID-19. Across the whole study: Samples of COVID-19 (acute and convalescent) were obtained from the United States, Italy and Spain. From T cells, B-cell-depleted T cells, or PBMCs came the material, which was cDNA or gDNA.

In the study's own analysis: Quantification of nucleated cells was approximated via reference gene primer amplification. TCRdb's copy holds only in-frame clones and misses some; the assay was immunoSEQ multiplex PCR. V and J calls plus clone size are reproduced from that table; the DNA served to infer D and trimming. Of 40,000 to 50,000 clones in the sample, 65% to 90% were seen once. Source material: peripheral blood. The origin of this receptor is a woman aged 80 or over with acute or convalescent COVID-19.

CDR3 nucleotides: TGTGCCAGCAGCAGGGAGATGAACACTGAAGCTTTCTTT. Translation gives CASSREMNTEAFF. The V call is TRBV4-2, the J call TRBJ1-1; no firm D call. This CDR3 region has 13 residues. CDR1 and CDR2 from the germline V gene are LGHNA and YNFKEQ. V lost 5 bases to trimming and J lost 0 bases, with 7 bases between them.